The 18 T cell receptor beta chains below were found in one sample sequenced in a study of memory CD4+ T cells and cytomegalovirus serostatus. The sort gate was single viable CD3+CD4+CD8-CD45RO+ cells for memory CD4+ T cells. Profiling relied on immunoSEQ multiplex PCR, and the TCRdb table lists in-frame clones only, not all of them. The table includes roughly 53,000 clones, around 80% detected once. The source material was memory CD4+ T cells from blood. The receptors were sampled from an adult in good health and CMV-seronegative.

This clone was picked up one time. V and J are TRBV28 and TRBJ1-3, with D possibly being TRBD1 (6 bases). Looked up from germline, CDR1 is MDHEN and CDR2 is SYDVKM. The CDR3 loop spans 15 amino acids. The V end was cut by 6 bases, the J end by 4 bases, with 16 bases between. The CDR3 protein is CASRGSGGLGNTIYF. For the CDR3, the DNA is TGTGCCAGCAGGGGAAGCGGGGGCTTGGGAAACACCATATATTTT.

This clone came up once. CDR3 DNA: TGTGCCAGTAGTGCCGCAGGGCAGCCCTATGGCTACACCTTC. This gives the protein CASSAAGQPYGYTF. The chain combines TRBV19 with TRBJ1-2, with D possibly being TRBD1 (5 bases). The CDR3 runs to 14 residues. Looked up from germline, CDR1 is LNHDA and CDR2 is SQIVND (reference sequence). V shed 5 bases and J shed 4 bases, with 14 bases lying between them.

The chain links TRBV29-1 to TRBJ2-1; TRBD2 matches at 10 bases. Germline V gene lookup returns CDR1 SQVTM and CDR2 ANQGSEA. J lost 3 bases, V lost 2 bases, and 7 bases had no gene match. CDR3 length: 16 residues. CDR3 sequence: CSVEKGTSAYYNEQFF. CDR3 DNA: TGCAGCGTTGAAAAAGGGACTAGCGCTTACTACAATGAGCAGTTCTTC.

The chain uses TRBV9 and TRBJ1-3; a possible D gene is TRBD1 (6 bases). Germline-derived CDR1 and CDR2 are SGDLS and YYNGEE. The CDR3 has 16 amino acids. Deletions cut 3 bases from V and 2 bases from J, with 15 bases between. For the CDR3, the DNA is TGTGCCAGCAGCGCAGACCCCAGGGGCGCTGGAAACACCATATATTTT. Amino acid sequence: CASSADPRGAGNTIYF.

CDR3 sequence: CASSQSGTGSSYEQYF. CDR3 nucleotides: TGCGCCAGCAGCCAAAGCGGGACAGGGAGCTCCTACGAGCAGTACTTC. The V call is TRBV4-3, the J call TRBJ2-7, with 9 positions matching TRBD1. After removal of 2 bases from V and 0 bases from J, the junction contained 5 bases not matched to a gene. Germline CDR1 reads LGHNA; CDR2 reads YSLEER. CDR3 length equals 16 residues.

This clone has just a few counts. The chain carries TRBV30 and TRBJ1-3; 7 bases map to TRBD1. CDR1 GTSNPN and CDR2 SVGIG come from the germline V gene (reference sequence). V dropped 2 bases and J dropped 4; count of bases not matched to a gene: 2. The CDR3 has 13 amino acids. The CDR3, as DNA: TGTGCCTGGAGTAGGGACAGAGGAAACACCATATATTTT. As protein: CAWSRDRGNTIYF.

The chain couples TRBV9 to TRBJ1-3; unclear D gene. The CDR3 runs to 14 residues. V was clipped by 2 bases and J by 1 base, with 7 bases between them. Germline CDR1 and CDR2: SGDLS and YYNGEE. The CDR3 coding sequence is TGTGCCAGCAGCGTTGCTCTTTCTGGAAACACCATATATTTT. Protein: CASSVALSGNTIYF.

The chain carries TRBV18 and TRBJ1-1; TRBD1 agrees at 7 bases. V was clipped by 6 bases and J by 5 bases; unmatched bases: 9. This CDR3 has 14 residues. CDR1 and CDR2 (germline): KGHSH, LQKENI. The CDR3 sequence is CASSMTGPRTEAFF. The CDR3 DNA reads TGTGCCAGCTCCATGACAGGGCCAAGGACTGAAGCTTTCTTT.

This clone was counted between two and nine times. The chain links TRBV5-4 to TRBJ2-3; D is uncertain. Germline V lookup: CDR1 SGHNT, CDR2 YYREEE (reference sequence). V was cut by 3 bases and J by 4 bases, with 6 bases left in between. The CDR3 consists of 12 residues. DNA of the CDR3: TGTGCCAGCAGCTCCCCTTCAGATACGCAGTATTTT. It encodes CASSSPSDTQYF.

CDR3 DNA: TGTGCCAGCAGTTTATATCGCGGGAGCAGATCCTACGAGCAGTACTTC. Translation: CASSLYRGSRSYEQYF. The chain couples TRBV28 to TRBJ2-7; 7 bases are a match to TRBD2. Per the germline V gene, CDR1 is MDHEN and CDR2 is SYDVKM. The ends lost 1 base at V and 1 base at J; junction bases unmatched: 7. This CDR3 contains 16 residues. Supplemented by reference TRBV28 and TRBJ2-7, the full variable domain reads DVKVTQSSRYLVKRTGEKVFLECVQDMDHENMFWYRQDPGLGLRLIYFSYDVKMKEKGDIPEGYSVSREKKERFSLILESASTNQTSMYLCASSLYRGSRSYEQYFGPGTRLTVT.

V and J are TRBV19 and TRBJ2-3; 9 positions agree with TRBD2. The V gene's germline CDR1 is LNHDA and CDR2 SQIVND (reference sequence). The V and J ends lost 6 bases and 1 base, in that order; junction bases with no gene match: 8. The CDR3 covers 16 residues. The CDR3 spells CASRPAGGPGTDTQYF. CDR3 DNA sequence: TGTGCCAGTAGACCAGCGGGGGGCCCAGGCACAGATACGCAGTATTTT.

The chain has TRBV5-6 and TRBJ2-7, with 9 bases matching TRBD1. In germline, CDR1 is SGHDT, CDR2 YYEEEE. This CDR3 region has 15 residues. Trimming removed 1 base from V and 1 base from J; junction bases left unmatched: 3. CDR3 bases: TGTGCCAGCAGCTTGTTGGGGACAGGGTCCTACGAGCAGTACTTC. The encoded protein is CASSLLGTGSYEQYF.

The chain has TRBV5-4 and TRBJ2-2; no definite D call. The CDR3 is made up of 18 amino acids. Trimming shortened V by 2 bases and J by 0 bases, and 17 bases separated the two germline ends. Germline lookup yields CDR1 SGHNT and CDR2 YYREEE (reference sequence). The CDR3: CASSFQRATLANTGELFF. The CDR3 DNA reads as TGTGCCAGCAGCTTCCAACGGGCCACCCTCGCGAACACCGGGGAGCTGTTTTTT.

CDR3 bases: TGTGCCAGCAGCTTGGGGGATACGCAGTATTTT. Translating gives CASSLGDTQYF. The chain uses TRBV5-6 and TRBJ2-3; D is ambiguous. V was cut by 0 bases and J by 6 bases, with 2 bases left in between. Germline V gives CDR1 SGHDT, CDR2 YYEEEE. This CDR3 spans 11 amino acids.

The chain has TRBV11-2 and TRBJ1-1, with D unclear. The CDR3 sequence is 13 residues long. Trimming took off 5 bases at V and 11 bases at J, with 18 bases between the two ends. Germline V lookup: CDR1 SGHAT, CDR2 FQNNGV. CDR3 DNA: TGTGCCAGCAGCCTCGCGCAGGACGGTTGGGCTTTCTTT. It specifies CASSLAQDGWAFF.

This chain joins TRBV5-1 and TRBJ2-5; 13 nucleotides align to TRBD2. The CDR3 runs to 16 residues. CDR1 SGHRS and CDR2 YFSETQ come from the germline V gene. Germline trimming cut 0 bases from V and 5 bases from J; bases unmatched to any gene: 4. The CDR3 loop reads CASSLGLAGGRETQYF. DNA for the CDR3: TGCGCCAGCAGCTTGGGACTAGCGGGAGGAAGGGAGACCCAGTACTTC.

The V call is TRBV7-8, the J call TRBJ1-5; D unclear. Germline values: CDR1 SGHVS, CDR2 FQNEAQ. Deletions cut 1 base from V and 6 bases from J, with 4 bases between. The CDR3 has 12 residues. The CDR3 DNA sequence: TGTGCCAGCAGCTTAGAAGGTCAGCCCCAGCATTTT. This translates into CASSLEGQPQHF.

The chain employs TRBV7-2 and TRBJ1-2, with a tentative D call TRBD1 (6 bases). This CDR3 comprises 15 residues. Deletions cut 1 base from V and 1 base from J, with 10 bases between. Germline assignment: CDR1 SGHTA and CDR2 FQGNSA. The CDR3 region is CASSLDGGRNYGYTF. CDR3 sequence (DNA): TGTGCCAGCAGCTTAGACGGGGGGCGTAACTATGGCTACACCTTC.